A selection of T cell receptor beta chains follows, all from one sample in a study of identical twins. From the 5' RACE reads, TCRdb called clonotypes with MiXCR, one entry per CDR3 protein. The sample gives around 1.7 million distinct CDR3 sequences, roughly a third of which show up once; about 0.25% is in the top ten. The sample consisted of cord blood. The source is a newborn girl in good health. CDR3s include the opening cysteine and the closing phenylalanine or tryptophan. D genes are given only for firm matches. Clone size, where shown, is once, few, many, or a class for clones that have expanded.

j_call d_call clone_size v_call cdr3_aa cdr3_nt
TRBJ2-1 - few TRBV20-1 CSASRTSDNEQFF TGCAGTGCTAGCCGGACGAGCGACAATGAGCAGTTCTTC
TRBJ2-7 - few TRBV10-3 CAISRQGGRYEQYF TGTGCCATCAGTAGACAGGGAGGGCGATACGAGCAGTACTTC
TRBJ2-1 TRBD2 - TRBV4-2 CASSQDLPLQREEYNEQFF TGTGCCAGCAGCCAAGATCTCCCACTACAGCGGGAGGAGTACAATGAGCAGTTCTTC
TRBJ2-7 TRBD2 few TRBV2 CASSESGRHYEQYF TGTGCCAGCAGTGAGAGCGGGAGGCACTACGAGCAGTACTTC
TRBJ2-7 - many TRBV10-3 CAISAVFYEQYF TGTGCCATCAGTGCGGTGTTCTACGAGCAGTACTTC
TRBJ2-5 - - TRBV3-1 CASSASSNNEQYF TGTGCCAGCAGCGCTTCTAGCAACAATGAGCAGTACTTC
TRBJ1-5 TRBD1 - TRBV28 CASSLVRGESNQPQHF TGTGCCAGCAGTTTAGTCAGGGGGGAAAGCAATCAGCCCCAGCATTTT
TRBJ1-2 - few TRBV3-1 CASSPHGLDDSYGYTF TGTGCCAGCAGCCCACACGGGCTAGACGACAGCTATGGCTACACCTTC
TRBJ1-1 - - TRBV20-1 CSAREVTVTTEAFF TGCAGTGCTAGAGAAGTCACGGTTACCACTGAAGCTTTCTTT
TRBJ2-4 - few TRBV20-1 CSARLQGSIQYF TGCAGTGCCCGCCTCCAAGGAAGCATTCAGTACTTC
TRBJ2-1 TRBD1 - TRBV14 CASSQGQGFVGSNEQFF TGTGCCAGCAGCCAGGGACAGGGATTCGTAGGGAGCAATGAGCAGTTCTTC
TRBJ1-2 - - TRBV20-1 CGARGRGKYGYTF TGCGGTGCTAGAGGCCGGGGTAAATATGGCTACACCTTC
TRBJ1-1 TRBD1 - TRBV20-1 CSARTGGAHTEAFF TGCAGTGCCCGGACAGGGGGCGCGCACACTGAAGCTTTCTTT
TRBJ2-7 - few TRBV7-2 CASSSRGGPYEQYF TGTGCCAGCAGCTCACGCGGGGGCCCCTACGAGCAGTACTTC
TRBJ1-5 - - TRBV9 CASSVGVVEQPQHF TGTGCCAGCAGCGTAGGGGTAGTGGAGCAGCCCCAGCATTTT
TRBJ2-3 - many TRBV4-2 CASSQLIRGTQYF TGTGCCAGCAGCCAGCTTATTCGGGGGACGCAGTATTTT
TRBJ2-7 - many TRBV10-3 CAISDGGGQYEQYF TGTGCCATCAGTGACGGAGGGGGGCAATACGAGCAGTACTTC
TRBJ1-4 - many TRBV12-3/TRBV12-4 CASNTGTYNEKLFF TGTGCCAGCAACACCGGGACGTATAATGAAAAACTGTTTTTT
TRBJ2-7 - - TRBV28 CASRGPEEYEQYF TGTGCCAGCAGGGGACCTGAGGAATACGAGCAGTACTTC
TRBJ1-4 - - TRBV27 CASSFGRLNEKLFF TGTGCCAGCAGTTTTGGACGGCTTAATGAAAAACTGTTTTTT
TRBJ1-2 - many TRBV12-3/TRBV12-4 CASSYRDRPYGYTF TGTGCCAGCAGTTACCGCGACAGGCCCTATGGCTACACCTTC
TRBJ1-6 - few TRBV27 CASTPHRESSYNSPPHF TGTGCCAGCACTCCACACAGGGAGAGCTCCTATAATTCACCCCCCCACTTT
TRBJ2-1 - - TRBV6-1 CASSESRGSGRSNEQFF TGTGCCAGCAGTGAAAGCAGGGGGAGCGGGAGATCAAATGAGCAGTTCTTC
TRBJ2-3 - - TRBV15 CATSRDRVGTDTQYF TGTGCCACCAGCAGAGACAGGGTAGGGACAGATACGCAGTATTTT
TRBJ2-4 TRBD2 many TRBV13 CASSLGLAGKNIQYF TGTGCCAGCAGCTTAGGTCTAGCGGGCAAAAACATTCAGTACTTC
TRBJ1-6 TRBD1 few TRBV12-3/TRBV12-4 CASSSTGGGSPLHF TGTGCCAGCAGTTCGACAGGGGGTGGGTCACCCCTCCACTTT
TRBJ2-1 TRBD1 - TRBV14 CASSRLGTGVHNEQFF TGTGCCAGCAGCCGACTCGGGACAGGGGTCCACAATGAGCAGTTCTTC
TRBJ2-1 TRBD2 - TRBV4-1 CASSQVTVLAGGPDYNEQFF TGCGCCAGCAGCCAAGTCACGGTTCTAGCGGGGGGACCAGACTACAATGAGCAGTTCTTC
TRBJ1-2 - - TRBV2 CASSYRQSPYGYTF TGTGCCAGCAGTTATAGACAGAGCCCCTATGGCTACACCTTC
TRBJ2-7 - - TRBV5-6 CASRAGVGYNEQYF TGTGCCAGCAGAGCAGGGGTAGGGTACAATGAGCAGTACTTC
TRBJ2-1 - - TRBV27 CASSLALGHGNEQFF TGTGCCAGCAGTTTAGCCCTCGGACACGGCAATGAGCAGTTCTTC
TRBJ1-4 - - TRBV7-2 CASSLARGLNEKLFF TGTGCCAGCAGCTTAGCGCGGGGCCTTAATGAAAAACTGTTTTTT
TRBJ1-5 - - TRBV6-6 CASSYSPRRDQPQHF TGTGCCAGCAGTTACAGCCCGAGACGCGATCAGCCCCAGCATTTT
TRBJ2-7 TRBD2 few TRBV6-5 CASSYSIYGTTFYEQYF TGTGCCAGCAGTTACTCGATATATGGGACTACCTTCTACGAGCAGTACTTC
TRBJ2-7 - - TRBV27 CASSLSMAVYEQYF TGTGCCAGCAGTTTATCGATGGCAGTTTACGAGCAGTACTTC
TRBJ2-7 - - TRBV30 CAWSVGRPYEQYF TGTGCCTGGAGTGTGGGCAGGCCCTACGAGCAGTACTTC
TRBJ1-2 - - TRBV20-1 CSAYANRDGKRDYGYTF TGCAGTGCTTACGCCAACAGGGATGGGAAAAGGGACTATGGCTACACCTTC
TRBJ2-1 TRBD2 - TRBV20-1 CSAGSSGRNNEQFF TGCAGTGCTGGGTCTAGCGGGAGGAACAATGAGCAGTTCTTC
TRBJ1-5 - once TRBV12-3/TRBV12-4 CASRPGEQPQHF TGTGCCAGCAGGCCTGGGGAGCAGCCCCAGCATTTT
TRBJ2-5 - few TRBV5-1 CASSLYTGVETQYF TGCGCCAGCAGCTTGTATACGGGGGTGGAGACCCAGTACTTC
TRBJ2-3 - few TRBV6-1 CASRITTDTQYF TGTGCCAGCAGGATTACGACAGATACGCAGTATTTT